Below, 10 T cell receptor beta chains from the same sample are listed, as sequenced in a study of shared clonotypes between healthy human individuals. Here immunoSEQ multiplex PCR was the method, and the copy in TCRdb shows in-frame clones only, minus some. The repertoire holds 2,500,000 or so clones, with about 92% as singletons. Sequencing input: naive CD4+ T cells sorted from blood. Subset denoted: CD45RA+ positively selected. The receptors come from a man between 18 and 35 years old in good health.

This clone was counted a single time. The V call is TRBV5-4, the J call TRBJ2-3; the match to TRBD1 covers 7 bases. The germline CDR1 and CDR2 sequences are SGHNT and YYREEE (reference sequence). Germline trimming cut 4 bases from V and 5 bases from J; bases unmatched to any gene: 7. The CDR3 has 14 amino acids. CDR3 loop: CASSIDRVGDTQYF. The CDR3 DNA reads TGTGCCAGCAGCATCGACAGGGTGGGAGATACGCAGTATTTT.

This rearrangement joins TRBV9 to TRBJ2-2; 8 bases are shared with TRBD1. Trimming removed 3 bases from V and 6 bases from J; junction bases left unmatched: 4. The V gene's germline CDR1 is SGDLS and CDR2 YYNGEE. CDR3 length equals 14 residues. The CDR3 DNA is TGTGCCAGCAGCGGATCGACAGGGGCCGGGGAGCTGTTTTTT. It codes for CASSGSTGAGELFF.

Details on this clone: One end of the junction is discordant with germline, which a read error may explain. CDR3 loop: CAGSYGTLNTEAFF. DNA for the CDR3: TGTGCCGGCAGCTACGGGACACTTAACACTGAAGCTTTCTTT. The chain uses TRBV7-2 and TRBJ1-1; D may be TRBD1 (6 bases). This CDR3 has 14 residues. Per the germline V gene, CDR1 is SGHTA and CDR2 is FQGNSA.

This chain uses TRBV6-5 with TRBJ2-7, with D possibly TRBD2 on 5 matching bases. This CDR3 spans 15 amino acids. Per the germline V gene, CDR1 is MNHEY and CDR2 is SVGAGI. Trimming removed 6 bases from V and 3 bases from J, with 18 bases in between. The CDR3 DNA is TGTGCCAGCAGGGTCGGAAGTGGAGAGGGCTACGAGCAGTACTTC. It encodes CASRVGSGEGYEQYF.

The CDR3 spells CASSRGLAGGGEDTQYF. The DNA for the CDR3 is TGTGCCAGCAGCCGTGGACTAGCGGGGGGCGGAGAAGATACGCAGTATTTT. The gene calls are TRBV7-2 and TRBJ2-3; 14 nucleotides agree with TRBD2. Germline V gene sequence: CDR1 SGHTA, CDR2 FQGNSA. Trimming cost V 5 bases and J 5 bases; bases outside gene matches: 9. The CDR3 runs 17 residues. Full variable domain (rest looked up from reference TRBV7-2 and TRBJ2-3): GAGVSQSPSNKVTEKGKDVELRCDPISGHTALYWYRQSLGQGLEFLIYFQGNSAPDKSGLPSDRFSAERTGGSVSTLTIQRTQQEDSAVYLCASSRGLAGGGEDTQYFGPGTRLTVL.

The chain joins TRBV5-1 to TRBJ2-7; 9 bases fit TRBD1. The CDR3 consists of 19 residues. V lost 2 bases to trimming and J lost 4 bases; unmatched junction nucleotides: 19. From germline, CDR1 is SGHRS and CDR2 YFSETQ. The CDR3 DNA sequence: TGCGCCAGCAGCTTACTACCGGGACAGGGATTTGGAGTTACGTACGAGCAGTACTTC. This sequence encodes CASSLLPGQGFGVTYEQYF.

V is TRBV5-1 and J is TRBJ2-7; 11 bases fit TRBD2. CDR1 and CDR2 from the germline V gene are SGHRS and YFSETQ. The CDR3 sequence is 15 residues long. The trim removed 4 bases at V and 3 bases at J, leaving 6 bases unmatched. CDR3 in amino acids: CASSRGLAVNYEQYF. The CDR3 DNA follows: TGCGCCAGCAGCCGGGGACTAGCGGTGAACTACGAGCAGTACTTC.

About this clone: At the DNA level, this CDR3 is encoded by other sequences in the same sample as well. The CDR3 spells CSVGLAATDTQYF. The CDR3 nucleotides are TGCAGCGTTGGCCTAGCGGCCACAGATACGCAGTATTTT. This sequence joins TRBV29-1 and TRBJ2-3; the match to TRBD2 covers 7 bases. The junction had 3 bases not matched to a gene; V was cut back by 4 bases and J by 2 bases. CDR3 length equals 13 residues. Germline V CDR1 and CDR2: SQVTM, ANQGSEA.

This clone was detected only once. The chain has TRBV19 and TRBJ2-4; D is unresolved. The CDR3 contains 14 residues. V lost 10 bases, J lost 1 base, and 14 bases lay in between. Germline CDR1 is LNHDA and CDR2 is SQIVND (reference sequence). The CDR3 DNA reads TGTGCCACAAACTCGGTGGGGGCCAAAAACATTCAGTACTTC. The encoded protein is CATNSVGAKNIQYF. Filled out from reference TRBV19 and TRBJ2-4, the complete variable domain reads DGGITQSPKYLFRKEGQNVTLSCEQNLNHDAMYWYRQDPGQGLRLIYYSQIVNDFQKGDIAEGYSVSREKKESFPLTVTSAQKNPTAFYLCATNSVGAKNIQYFGAGTRLSVL.

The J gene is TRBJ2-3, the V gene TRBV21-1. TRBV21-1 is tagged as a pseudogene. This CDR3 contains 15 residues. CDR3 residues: CASSKEGGFTDTQYF. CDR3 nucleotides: TGTGCCAGCAGCAAAGAGGGGGGCTTCACAGATACGCAGTATTTT.